Listed below are T cell receptor beta chains from one sample, sequenced in a study of CD8 T cells in Susac syndrome. TCRdb redid the calling of the immunoSEQ multiplex PCR reads with MiXCR, one entry per CDR3 protein. Of 100,000 to 150,000 distinct CDR3 sequences in the sample, approximately 96% were seen once. Sequenced material: CD8+ T cells from PBMCs. Source of these receptors: a human donor with Susac syndrome. Both conserved end residues are part of each CDR3. Fields, in order: CDR3 DNA, CDR3 protein, V gene, J gene, clone size, D gene. The D gene is left open where the match is weak. Only some rows state a clone size, as once, few, many or a class for expanded clones.

TGTGCCAGCAGTCCTCCGGGGCTAGAGACCCAGTACTTC	CASSPPGLETQYF	TRBV2	TRBJ2-5	-	-
TGTGCCAGCAGCCAAGATGGCCGGGGCCCTAGCTCACCCCTCCACTTT	CASSQDGRGPSSPLHF	TRBV3-1	TRBJ1-6	-	-
TGTGCCAGCAGTCCCCAGGGCGGGGAGCTGTTTTTT	CASSPQGGELFF	TRBV12-3/TRBV12-4	TRBJ2-2	-	-
TGTGCCAGCAGCCCCGACAGGGGAGTGTACCAAGAGACCCAGTACTTC	CASSPDRGVYQETQYF	TRBV12-3/TRBV12-4	TRBJ2-5	-	TRBD1
TGTGCTAGTGGTTTGCCAGGAGGTCAGCCCCAGCATTTT	CASGLPGGQPQHF	TRBV12-5	TRBJ1-5	-	-
TGTGCCAGCAGCCAAGGTGTACAGGGCCTATACGAGCAGTACTTC	CASSQGVQGLYEQYF	TRBV4-2	TRBJ2-7	-	-
TGTGCCAGCAGTGAACCGGGAGAGGGAAACAATGAGCAGTTCTTC	CASSEPGEGNNEQFF	TRBV25-1	TRBJ2-1	-	-
TGTGCCTGGAGTGTAGCAGGGGATGGTTGGGCTGAAGCTTTCTTT	CAWSVAGDGWAEAFF	TRBV30	TRBJ1-1	-	-
TGTGCCAGCAGAATAGCCCACGAGCAGTACTTC	CASRIAHEQYF	TRBV7-9	TRBJ2-7	-	-
TGTGCCAGCAGTCCACTCGACAGGGGAACCACAGATACGCAGTATTTT	CASSPLDRGTTDTQYF	TRBV7-9	TRBJ2-3	once	TRBD1
TGTGCCAGCAGTTCTAACTACGCCGGGGAGCTGTTTTTT	CASSSNYAGELFF	TRBV27	TRBJ2-2	-	-
TGTGCCAGCAGGCCCGACAACCTGAACACTGAAGCTTTCTTT	CASRPDNLNTEAFF	TRBV7-8	TRBJ1-1	-	-
TGTGCCAGCAGCCAAATTAGCGGGAGGGACACAGATACGCAGTATTTT	CASSQISGRDTDTQYF	TRBV7-3	TRBJ2-3	-	TRBD2
TGTGCCAGCAGCCCCGGGGCAGATCGCCTTATAGCAACTAATGAAAAACTGTTTTTT	CASSPGADRLIATNEKLFF	TRBV7-2	TRBJ1-4	-	-
TGTGCCACCAGTGACCGCGACAGGTCCAATGAGCAGTTCTTC	CATSDRDRSNEQFF	TRBV24-1	TRBJ2-1	-	-
TGTGCCAGCAGTTACTCGTGGCGGGGTTTGGAAGATACGCAGTATTTT	CASSYSWRGLEDTQYF	TRBV6-5	TRBJ2-3	-	-
TGTGCCAGCACCCAGTGGGGTGGTAGCAATCAGCCCCAGCATTTT	CASTQWGGSNQPQHF	TRBV6-1	TRBJ1-5	few	-
TGTGCCAGCAGCTCAACCTCTAACAATGAGCAGTTCTTC	CASSSTSNNEQFF	TRBV7-3	TRBJ2-1	-	-
TGTGCCAGCAGCTTAGGAAGTAGCGGCTCTGGGGCCAACGTCCTGACTTTC	CASSLGSSGSGANVLTF	TRBV7-3	TRBJ2-6	-	-
TGCAGTGCTAGAGATTGGGCAGGGTCGGATGGGTACACCGGGGAGCTGTTTTTT	CSARDWAGSDGYTGELFF	TRBV20-1	TRBJ2-2	-	-
TGTGCCTGGGGGCCCGCCGCGGGTGGTGAGCAGTTCTTC	CAWGPAAGGEQFF	TRBV30	TRBJ2-1	-	-
TGTGCCAGCAGTTCCGGGACTAGCAGCTCCTACAATGAGCAGTTCTTC	CASSSGTSSSYNEQFF	TRBV6-5	TRBJ2-1	-	TRBD2
TGTGCCAGCAGCCCGTCGGTGGGGAACACTGAAGCTTTCTTT	CASSPSVGNTEAFF	TRBV7-9	TRBJ1-1	-	-
TGTGCCAGCGGGGCCCCCTACGAGCAGTACTTC	CASGAPYEQYF	TRBV6-2/TRBV6-3	TRBJ2-7	-	-
TGTGCCAGCAGCTTAATGGGGAATCAGCCCCAGCATTTT	CASSLMGNQPQHF	TRBV7-6	TRBJ1-5	once	-
TGTGCCAGCAGCCGGACTAGCGGGGGGACCTCCTACAATGAGCAGTTCTTC	CASSRTSGGTSYNEQFF	TRBV7-9	TRBJ2-1	-	TRBD2
TGTGCCTGGAGTGATTTAGCGGGTTACAATGAGCAGTTCTTC	CAWSDLAGYNEQFF	TRBV30	TRBJ2-1	-	TRBD2
TGCGCCAGCAGCCAATTACAGGGATCGAGGGATCAGCCCCAGCATTTT	CASSQLQGSRDQPQHF	TRBV4-1	TRBJ1-5	-	-
TGTGCCAGCAGTCAAACCGGGGACCCTTACTACGAGCAGTACTTC	CASSQTGDPYYEQYF	TRBV27	TRBJ2-7	-	-
TGTGCCAGCAGCCACACCATAGCGGGTGGGTACGAGCAGTACTTC	CASSHTIAGGYEQYF	TRBV7-2	TRBJ2-7	-	TRBD2
TGCGCCAGCTCCCCCGTGGGTGGCCCAACTGGTGAAAAACTGTTTTTT	CASSPVGGPTGEKLFF	TRBV4-1	TRBJ1-4	-	-
TGTGCCACCAGCATACAGCGGGAGAGCTACAATGAGCAGTTCTTC	CATSIQRESYNEQFF	TRBV15	TRBJ2-1	-	TRBD2
TGCAGTGCCCCGGCGCTAGCGGGGGCCCTATACGAGCAGTACTTC	CSAPALAGALYEQYF	TRBV20-1	TRBJ2-7	-	TRBD2
TGTGCCAGCAGCCAACCGGGGGCAACACCGAGGGCTTTCTTT	CASSQPGATPRAFF	TRBV7-8	TRBJ1-1	-	-
TGCAGTGCCACCTATACGGACTCTGGGCGGGTGAGCTCCTACAATGAGCAGTTCTTC	CSATYTDSGRVSSYNEQFF	TRBV20-1	TRBJ2-1	-	-
TGTGCCAGCAGCCGGGGGAACACTTACTCCTACGAGCAGTACTTC	CASSRGNTYSYEQYF	TRBV3-1	TRBJ2-7	-	-
TGTGCCAGCAGTACAACAGGGTCTCTGGACTATGGCTACACCTTC	CASSTTGSLDYGYTF	TRBV6-5	TRBJ1-2	-	-
TGTGCCAGCAGCCTCGCCGGGACGTACACCTACGAGCAGTACTTC	CASSLAGTYTYEQYF	TRBV14	TRBJ2-7	-	-
TGTGCCAGCAGCACCACCAGTGCGGCAGATACGCAGTATTTT	CASSTTSAADTQYF	TRBV9	TRBJ2-3	-	-
TGTGCCAGCAGTCCAGACCCGGGACTAGCGGGAGACGAGCAGTACTTC	CASSPDPGLAGDEQYF	TRBV6-1	TRBJ2-7	-	TRBD2
TGTGCCAGCAGCTCGACGACAGGGGTTCTTGAAGCTTTCTTT	CASSSTTGVLEAFF	TRBV11-2	TRBJ1-1	-	TRBD1
TGTGCCAGCAGCGTAGGAATGATAGTAGAAACAGGGGACCAAGAGACCCAGTACTTC	CASSVGMIVETGDQETQYF	TRBV9	TRBJ2-5	-	TRBD1
TGCGCCAGCAGCCAAGTCTTTGGAAACACCATATATTTT	CASSQVFGNTIYF	TRBV4-1	TRBJ1-3	once	-
TGTGCCAGCAGCCCTCCCACTAGCGGGAGGGCCTTGTGGACCCAGTACTTC	CASSPPTSGRALWTQYF	TRBV7-9	TRBJ2-5	-	TRBD2
TGTGCCAGCAGGTGGGGCAGTGGCTATGGCTACACCTTC	CASRWGSGYGYTF	TRBV27	TRBJ1-2	-	-
TGTGCCAGCAGTCACCAGGGGGCTGAAGCTTTCTTT	CASSHQGAEAFF	TRBV12-3/TRBV12-4	TRBJ1-1	-	TRBD1
TGCGCCAGCAGCCAAGTACACAGTCAGGCCACCAAAAACATTCAGTACTTC	CASSQVHSQATKNIQYF	TRBV4-1	TRBJ2-4	-	-
TGCAGCCCAATGGCCCCGGGTAGCGGGTTAGATGAGCAGTTCTTC	CSPMAPGSGLDEQFF	TRBV20-1	TRBJ2-1	-	TRBD2
TGCAGCGCCGCGGACAGGGTAAACTACGAGCAGTACTTC	CSAADRVNYEQYF	TRBV29-1	TRBJ2-7	-	TRBD1
TGCGCCAGCAGCCAATCCCCGGGACAGAACACTGAAGCTTTCTTT	CASSQSPGQNTEAFF	TRBV5-1	TRBJ1-1	-	-
TGCGCCAGCAGCCACGCTGGACTAGTCGGCTACAATGAGCAGTTCTTC	CASSHAGLVGYNEQFF	TRBV4-1	TRBJ2-1	-	TRBD2
TGTGCCAGCAAAGGACCGCCGGGGACCCAGTACTTC	CASKGPPGTQYF	TRBV2	TRBJ2-5	-	-
TGTGCCACCAGTGACGACGCAGGGGTGGGCACCGGGGAGCTGTTTTTT	CATSDDAGVGTGELFF	TRBV24-1	TRBJ2-2	-	-